This T cell receptor (beta chain) was recorded in a study of blood T cell repertoires in COVID-19. Study-level information: Sites across the United States, Italy and Spain contributed samples from acute and convalescent COVID-19.

Trimming took off 3 bases at V and 5 bases at J, with 10 bases between the two ends. Germline V gene lookup returns CDR1 DFQATT and CDR2 SNEGSKA (reference sequence). The length of the CDR3 is 12 residues. Some clones are missing from TCRdb's copy, which holds only in-frame ones; the method was immunoSEQ multiplex PCR. The sample lists roughly 250,000 clones, 80% to 85% occurring once. This clonotype originated in a man aged 45-60 years with active or convalescent COVID-19. Sequenced input: peripheral blood. V usage is TRBV20-1 and J usage is TRBJ1-2; tentatively, D is TRBD1 (5 bases). In DNA form, the CDR3 reads TGCAGTGCTAGTCTCGACAGATATGGCTACACCTTC. Translation gives CSASLDRYGYTF.